This T cell receptor beta chain came from a study of OX40 agonist ivuxolimab in advanced cancers. Some clones are missing from TCRdb's copy, which holds only in-frame ones; the method was immunoSEQ multiplex PCR. The data show around 74,000 clones, approximately 83% seen once. Notes on this clone: What it binds is not known.

Regarding the study as a whole: Normalized expansion of T-cell clones was also low for some nonresponders.

Deletions cut 3 bases from V and 4 bases from J, with 6 bases between. The germline V gene encodes CDR1 KGHSH and CDR2 LQKENI. This CDR3 has 12 residues. Sequences were derived from CD4+ or CD8+ T cells sorted from blood, sampled in a trial of the OX40 agonist ivuxolimab. The rearrangement joins TRBV18 to TRBJ1-1, with no clear D. This TCR came from an adult with an advanced solid tumor such as melanoma, head and neck, liver or kidney cancer. The CDR3 sequence: CASSPAVTEAFF. DNA of the CDR3: TGTGCCAGCTCACCTGCCGTCACTGAAGCTTTCTTT.